This T cell receptor (beta chain) was recorded in a study of beta chain features in type 1 diabetes (dated by TCRdb to the late 2010s). Regarding the research as a whole: Mean age, gender distribution, total cell number and subset yield were not different between patients and healthy donors. The study compared the TCRB repertoires of sorted circulating CD4+ T cell subsets in recently diagnosed type 1 diabetes patients with those in matched healthy donors. A total of roughly 98,000,000 sorted cells were examined across all samples, and a strong correlation was observed between cell number per subset and RNA yield. Naive and central memory subsets were obtained from all 30 or so donors, but regulatory and stem cell-like memory subsets were isolated from only 8 patients and about 8 healthy donors.

Trimming removed 3 bases from V and 4 bases from J, leaving 13 bases between the germline ends. Including the terminal cysteine and phenylalanine, the CDR3 comprises 15 residues. Only the CDR3 DNA stays, 45 bases, in frame from base 1. Based on the germline V gene (reference sequence), the CDR1 and CDR2 sequences are SEHNR and FQNEAQ. The entire amount of isolated RNA was reverse transcribed using the High Capacity cDNA Reverse Transcription Kit, so the sequenced TCRB transcripts were expressed ones. Naive, central memory and regulatory T cell samples underwent deep immunoSEQ sequencing, averaging around 3.7 million total reads per sample. Sorted cells were lysed in RLT buffer, and RNA was extracted using DNase-treated RNeasy Micro or Mini kits according to cell number. To prevent cross-contamination, every cell subset was processed on its own, while patient and healthy donor samples were processed together. The immunoSEQ multiplex PCR was used to amplify TCRB sequences from cDNA, yielding 87-bp fragments that span the CDR3 region. Sequencing of the amplicons was done on the Illumina HiSeq platform. The published analysis was carried out like this. PCR bias was computationally corrected using synthetic template baselines, reads within Hamming distance 2 were collapsed, and singletons that could not be merged were discarded. Reads were aligned to IMGT to assign V, D and J genes, CDR3 length, and insertions or deletions at six rearrangement sites. Within each subset, clonotype counts were normalized to sorted cell number, and only after that were true diversity and Gini coefficients computed with the tcR R package. Repertoire sharing was quantified using the overlap coefficient calculated on TCRB nucleotide sequences. Out-of-frame TCRB sequences from naive cells were analyzed as a proxy for the pre-selection repertoire. TCRdb limited this immuneACCESS table to in-frame rearrangements with V and J called. A share of clones is missing; checked studies link under half to unresolved V genes, and the rest is unexplained. The V and J calls and clone size are taken from that table; D and trimming were inferred from the DNA. Here the sample has hundreds of thousands of clones; about 17% occur a single time. The leading ten clones occupy 0.02% to 0.025% of the sample.

A remark on this clone: Its antigen has not been determined. Base qualities are not at hand, and no much larger clone is one base apart.

Here is what the overall study found, with its caveats: Type 1 diabetes patients showed a moderate but significant shortening of TCRB CDR3 length in all four CD4+ subsets. Naive, central memory and regulatory TCRB repertoires appeared to be more alike among patients than among healthy donors. PCR might favor shorter templates, but patient and control samples were amplified and corrected together, so any skew would affect both groups equally. Because small numbers of individuals were included in the HLA sub-analyses, any influence of HLA type on TCRB rearrangement was left unresolved. Patients with type 1 diabetes made fewer insertions and deleted more nucleotides at VDJ recombination sites, implying thymic rearrangement abnormalities. Because cDNA rather than genomic DNA was sequenced, highly expressing activated cells could have been over-represented, although no difference in activation and CD3 levels was found between groups.

A single peripheral blood draw of approximately 100 mL on average was collected from each donor into heparinised tubes. A BD FACSAria II was used to sort naive, central memory, regulatory and stem cell-like memory CD4+ T cells with a panel that included CD45RO, CCR7, CD25, CD127, CD95 and CD27. A purity above 95% was achieved for all sorted populations. PBMCs were separated immediately by Lymphoprep density gradient centrifugation and were stained directly, without being cultured. To minimize batch effects, samples were stained and sorted in pairs, one healthy donor with one patient per experiment.

What was sequenced was naive CD4+ T cells from blood. The sample's cell subset or site label, in plain terms: true naive CD4+ T cells. This receptor was identified in a woman between 18 and 30 years old in good health. The chain links TRBV7-9 with TRBJ1-3, with a weak D call of TRBD1 (5 bases match). The CDR3 loop reads CASSLQGLEGNTIYF. The nucleotide sequence is TGTGCCAGCAGCTTGCAGGGTCTCGAAGGAAACACCATATATTTT.